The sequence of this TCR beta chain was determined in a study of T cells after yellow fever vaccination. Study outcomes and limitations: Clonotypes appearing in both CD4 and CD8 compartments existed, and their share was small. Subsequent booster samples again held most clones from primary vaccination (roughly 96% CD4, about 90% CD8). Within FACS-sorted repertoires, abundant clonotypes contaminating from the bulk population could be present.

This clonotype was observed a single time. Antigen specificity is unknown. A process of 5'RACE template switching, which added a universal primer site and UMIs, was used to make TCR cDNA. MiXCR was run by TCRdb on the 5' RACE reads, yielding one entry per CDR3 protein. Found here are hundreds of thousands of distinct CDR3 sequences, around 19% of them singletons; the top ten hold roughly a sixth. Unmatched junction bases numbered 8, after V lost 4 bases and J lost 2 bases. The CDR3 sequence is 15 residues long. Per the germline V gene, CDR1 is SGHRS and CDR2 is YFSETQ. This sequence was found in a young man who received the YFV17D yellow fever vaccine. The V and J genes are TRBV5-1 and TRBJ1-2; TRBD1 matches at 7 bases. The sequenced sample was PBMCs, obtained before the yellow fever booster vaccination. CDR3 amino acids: CASSQTWTGNYGYTF. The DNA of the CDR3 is TGCGCCAGCAGCCAAACCTGGACAGGAAACTATGGCTACACCTTC.